The next 10 T cell receptor beta chains were all read from a single sample in a study of blood T cell repertoires in COVID-19. Sequencing used immunoSEQ multiplex PCR; TCRdb keeps in-frame clones, though not all of them. The table includes 200,000 to 250,000 clones, 70% to 90% detected once. The specimen sequenced was PBMCs or T cells enriched from blood (not recorded which). These TCRs come from a woman in her forties or fifties in a cohort exposed to, infected with or recovered from COVID-19 (not recorded which).

This rearrangement joins TRBV12-3 or TRBV12-4 to TRBJ2-1, with a tentative D call TRBD1 (5 bases). The CDR3 length is 13 residues. Trimming left V 7 bases short and J 3 bases short, with 10 bases between. In nucleotides, the CDR3 is TGTGCCAGCACCCGACAGAGCTACAATGAGCAGTTCTTC. Protein product: CASTRQSYNEQFF.

The V call is TRBV4-3, the J call TRBJ2-3; TRBD2 matches 7 bases. The CDR3 is 16 residues long. Trimming took 1 base from V and 3 from J; bases not matched to a gene: 7. Per germline, CDR1 LGHNA and CDR2 YSLEER. The CDR3 sequence: CASSQGWGGETDTQYF. DNA of the CDR3: TGCGCCAGCAGCCAAGGTTGGGGAGGGGAGACAGATACGCAGTATTTT.

The chain joins TRBV6-5 to TRBJ1-1; no firm D call. CDR1 MNHEY and CDR2 SVGAGI come from the germline V gene. The CDR3 loop spans 14 amino acids. V was cut by 2 bases and J by 0 bases, with 7 bases left in between. CDR3 loop: CASSYAGLNTEAFF. The CDR3 DNA reads as TGTGCCAGCAGTTACGCTGGGCTGAACACTGAAGCTTTCTTT.

This clone was detected once. The chain has TRBV11-3 and TRBJ2-2; 9 bases are shared with TRBD2. The CDR3 has 17 amino acids. CDR1 is SGHNT, CDR2 YENEEA, per germline. The V gene end was trimmed by 5 bases and the J gene end by 1 base; junction bases not matched to a gene: 8. The CDR3 sequence is CASSGRAGGLNTGELFF. As DNA, the CDR3 is TGTGCCAGCAGCGGGAGAGCGGGGGGCCTGAACACCGGGGAGCTGTTTTTT.

This chain connects TRBV5-1 to TRBJ1-1; TRBD1 agrees at 10 bases. The CDR3 has 16 amino acids. Per germline, CDR1 SGHRS and CDR2 YFSETQ. Trimming took 0 bases from V and 3 from J; bases not matched to a gene: 5. The CDR3 region has the DNA TGCGCCAGCAGCTTGGAGGGGGGACAGGGGTACACTGAAGCTTTCTTT. Its translation is CASSLEGGQGYTEAFF.

The chain has TRBV19 and TRBJ1-4; 9 bases map to TRBD1. The germline V gene has CDR1 LNHDA and CDR2 SQIVND (reference sequence). V lost 4 bases to trimming and J lost 4 bases; unmatched junction nucleotides: 4. The CDR3 covers 15 residues. The CDR3 DNA is TGTGCCAGTAGTACCGTGACAGGGGGTAATGAAAAACTGTTTTTT. Translated, it gives CASSTVTGGNEKLFF.

The chain couples TRBV27 to TRBJ1-1; D ambiguous. The V end lost 3 bases, the J end lost 7 bases, and 9 bases lay between the germline ends. Germline lookup yields CDR1 MNHEY and CDR2 SMNVEV (reference sequence). The CDR3 contains 12 residues. The CDR3: CASSFGRGEAFF. CDR3 nucleotide sequence: TGTGCCAGCAGTTTCGGTCGGGGTGAAGCTTTCTTT.

The chain carries TRBV30 and TRBJ1-1, with a tentative D call TRBD1 (5 bases). The germline V and J ends were trimmed by 2 bases and 3 bases, with 16 bases remaining between them. Germline V gene lookup returns CDR1 GTSNPN and CDR2 SVGIG (reference sequence). The CDR3 spans 15 residues. CDR3 region: CAWSTGVVRDTEAFF. DNA for the CDR3: TGTGCCTGGAGTACGGGGGTAGTGAGGGACACTGAAGCTTTCTTT.

The chain employs TRBV6-5 and TRBJ1-2; D possibly corresponds to TRBD1 (6 bases). Trimming cost V 4 bases and J 5 bases, with 11 bases left between them. CDR1 and CDR2 from the germline V gene are MNHEY and SVGAGI. This CDR3 has 13 residues. CDR3 in DNA: TGTGCCAGCAGTTCCAGGGGACCGTATGGCTACACCTTC. Its translation is CASSSRGPYGYTF.

The chain employs TRBV7-8 and TRBJ1-4; no clear D gene. V was shortened by 5 bases and J by 16 bases, with 17 bases between the two germline ends. The germline CDR1 and CDR2 sequences are SGHVS and FQNEAQ. This CDR3 comprises 12 residues. The CDR3 is CASSPHSSSPFF. Here the CDR3 DNA reads TGTGCCAGCAGCCCCCACTCCTCTTCTCCGTTTTTT. Variable domain in full (rest from reference TRBV7-8 and TRBJ1-4): GAGVSQSPRYKVAKRGQDVALRCDPISGHVSLFWYQQALGQGPEFLTYFQNEAQLDKSGLPSDRFFAERPEGSVSTLKIQRTQQEDSAVYLCASSPHSSSPFFGSGTQLSVL.